This note documents a single TCR beta chain sequence. This clonotype was picked up a small number of times. Its recognized antigen is unknown. It has no much larger one-base neighbor in the sample; base qualities were not kept. The germline V gene yields MGHRA for CDR1 and YSYEKL for CDR2. Including the terminal cysteine and phenylalanine, the CDR3 comprises 15 residues. The DNA shown is the 45-base CDR3, in frame from base 1. The junction shows trimming of 0 bases on V and 4 bases on J, plus 9 bases between the germline ends. Library construction relied on PCR. Instrument used: Illumina HiSeq 2500. To normalize quantification of the TCRbeta repertoire, the TCR libraries were built with molecular barcoding that relied on unique molecular identifiers. The raw public reads went through TCRdb reprocessing: fastp at Q25, MiXCR clone calling, in-frame beta chains kept. Under each unique CDR3 protein, matching rows form one entry showing the most common genes and DNA. The sample profile shows a few hundred thousand distinct CDR3 sequences; over 25% of them were found once. Less than 40% of the sample is held by the ten biggest clonotypes.

This entry is derived from a study of T-cell reconstitution after alpha-beta-depleted transplantation in children (dated by TCRdb to about 2016). Notes on the research overall: The study quantitatively tracked T-cell immune reconstitution after TCRalphabeta/CD19-depleted allogeneic hematopoietic cell transplantation in children using TCR repertoire profiling.

The full study reports these points: In some patients, the high TCRbeta diversity seen at day 60 was put down to recipient T cells and intrathymic progenitors that had survived conditioning. About two months after transplant, the apparently early recovery of alphabetaT-cell counts reportedly depended on just several hundred clones that had expanded rapidly and came from non-depleted graft cells. Hyperexpanded clone frequencies declined over subsequent months; after one year, T-cell counts and TCRbeta diversity were mostly attributed to newly produced T cells.

The sample's treatment or condition label, decoded: allogeneic hematopoietic cell transplantation with graft depleted of TCRalphabeta T cells and CD19 B cells. The children who served as transplant recipients had been given grafts of TCRalphabeta/CD19-depleted allogeneic hematopoietic cells. The clonotype was recovered from a boy in the first two years of life with Wiskott-Aldrich syndrome, due to receive a stem cell transplant. The chain uses TRBV4-1 and TRBJ2-2, with the identity of the D gene unclear. Material: PBMCs, obtained before TCRalphabeta/CD19-depleted stem cell transplant. The nucleotide sequence reads as follows: TGCGCCAGCAGCCAAGACGGGCTCAGCACCGGGGAGCTGTTTTTT. It translates as CASSQDGLSTGELFF.